This entry describes one T cell receptor (beta chain). In this sample, this clone turned up once. Its antigen is currently not known. No base qualities exist here, and no much larger clone lies one base off it. The data are from a study of STAT5B mutations in CD4+ large granular lymphocyte leukemia (dated by TCRdb to between 2021 and 2024). Regarding the complete study: Among healthy controls, the CDR3 'QG' motif was associated with a particular HLA allele. The TCRbeta repertoires of CD4+ T-cell large granular lymphocyte leukemia patients were compared with the TCRbeta repertoires of healthy blood donors. Flow cytometry performed on FACSCanto II or FACSVerse showed that the purified fractions had more than 95% purity among lymphocytes. The paper's findings and limits, for the study overall: The main leukemic clonotypes were found to be private to each patient, although around a quarter of the main leukemic clonotypes were detected at low frequency in the non-leukemic repertoires of other patients. The data were not HLA-matched, and the relatively small sample size could explain the higher clonality seen in CD4+ compared with CD8+ T-LGLL. Greater clonality appeared to be present in CD4-sorted patient repertoires than in healthy CD4+ repertoires, and the difference was retained after the putative leukemic clones were removed. Enrichment of TRBV06-family usage was observed among the top patient clones (8/27) relative to healthy controls (2/35).

Buffy coats from over 35 blood donors, supplied by the Finnish Red Cross blood service, were used as healthy controls. All TCR-sequenced material derived from peripheral blood: patient blood samples and healthy donor buffy coats. Peripheral blood mononuclear cells were isolated by Ficoll-Hypaque gradient centrifugation. CD4+ cells were magnetically purified from the buffy coats of healthy controls. Genomic DNA was extracted using the Gentra Puregene Cell and Tissue kit, and a Qubit 2.0 fluorometer was used to quantify it. For this chain, trimming is 5 bases at the V end and 2 bases at the J end, and the number of junction bases without a gene match is 3. As encoded in the germline V gene, CDR1 is SGHTA while CDR2 is FQGNSA. The CDR3, from cysteine to phenylalanine, totals 15 residues. Only the CDR3 DNA is retained, 45 bases long and in frame from the first base. The immunoSEQ assay at survey resolution was used to sequence TCRbeta rearrangements from genomic DNA. From the authors' description of their analysis: In the TCR sequencing data, the lowest productive clonotype frequency that could be detected was 2.59 x 10-5. Only productive TCRbeta rearrangements, defined as complete and in-frame sequences, were included in the analyses. The clonality of each sample was calculated as Simpson clonality in the immunoSEQ Analyzer version 3.0. Clones were binned by frequency as very rare, small, medium, large (1-20%) or hyperexpanded (>20%). OLGA 1.2.3 estimated generation probabilities, VDJtools produced V-gene circos plots, VDJdb was queried for specificities, and GLIPH identified CDR3 motifs. TCRdb obtained this table from immuneACCESS and retained in-frame rearrangements with V and J assigned. These tables miss some clones; where compared with another copy, unresolved V genes account for less than half of the shortfall, and the remainder is unexplained. V and J calls and clone size follow that table, whereas D and trimming were derived from the DNA. Across this sample there are 30,000 to 35,000 clones, with roughly 76% seen only once. The ten largest clones represent 3.5% to 5% of the sample.

The chain joins TRBV7-2 to TRBJ2-2; 9 central nucleotides agree with TRBD1. This receptor was identified in a human donor in good health. The source material was CD4+ T cells from blood buffy coats. The sequenced DNA: TGTGCCAGCAGCCGGGACAGGGCCAACACCGGGGAGCTGTTTTTT. The resulting protein is CASSRDRANTGELFF.